The T cell receptor (beta chain) described here comes from a study of OX40 agonist ivuxolimab in advanced cancers. About the research overall: Patients received ivuxolimab, an intravenous treatment, every 2 weeks at 0.01 to 10 mg/kg.

The study's findings and limits: Mean expanded clone counts were higher in CD8+ than CD4+ T cells. Not determined was the antigen specificity of the expanded peripheral T cells. At 0.1 to 3.0 mg/kg, CD4+ and CD8+ blood T cells expanded clonally by week 6.

Germline loops: CDR1 SEHNR, CDR2 FQNEAQ (reference sequence). The CDR3 length is 12 residues. Between the trimmed V and J ends, which lost 6 bases and 7 bases, there was a span of 12 bases. Clones were sequenced by immunoSEQ multiplex PCR, and TCRdb holds only the in-frame ones, with some missing. In the table there are approximately 86,000 clones, roughly 90% of which are singletons. Only a few counts were recorded for this clone. Its target is not known. The TCR sequence derives from an adult with an advanced solid tumor such as melanoma, head and neck, liver or kidney cancer. Specimen: CD4+ or CD8+ T cells sorted from blood, collected in a trial of the OX40 agonist ivuxolimab. V usage is TRBV7-9 and J usage is TRBJ1-2; D is uncertain. CDR3 residues: CASRSAVSGYTF. CDR3 DNA sequence: TGTGCCAGCAGGTCGGCAGTTAGTGGCTACACCTTC.